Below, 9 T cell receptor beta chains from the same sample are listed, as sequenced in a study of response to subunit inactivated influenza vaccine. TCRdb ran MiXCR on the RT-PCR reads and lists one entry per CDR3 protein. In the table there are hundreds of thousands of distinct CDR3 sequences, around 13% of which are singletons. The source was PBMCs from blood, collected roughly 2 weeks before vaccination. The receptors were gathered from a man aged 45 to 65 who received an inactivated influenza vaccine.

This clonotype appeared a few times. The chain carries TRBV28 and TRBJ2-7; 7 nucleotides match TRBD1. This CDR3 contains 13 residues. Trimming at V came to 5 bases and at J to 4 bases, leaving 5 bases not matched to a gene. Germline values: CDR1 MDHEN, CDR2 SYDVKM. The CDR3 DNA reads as TGTGCCAGCAGTCGAGGGACAGCTTACGAGCAGTACTTC. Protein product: CASSRGTAYEQYF.

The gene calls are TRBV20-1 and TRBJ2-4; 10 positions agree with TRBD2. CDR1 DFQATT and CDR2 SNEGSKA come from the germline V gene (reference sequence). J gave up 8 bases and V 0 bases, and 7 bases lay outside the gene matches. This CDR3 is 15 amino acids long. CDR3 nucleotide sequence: TGCAGTGCTAGAGATCCCCTAGCGGGGGTCGACATTCAGTACTTC. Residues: CSARDPLAGVDIQYF.

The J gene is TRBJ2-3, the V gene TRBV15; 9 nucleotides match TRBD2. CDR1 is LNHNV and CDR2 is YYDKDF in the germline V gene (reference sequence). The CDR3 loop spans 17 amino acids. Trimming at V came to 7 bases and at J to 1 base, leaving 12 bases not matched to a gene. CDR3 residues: CATNWGLASLGTDTQYF. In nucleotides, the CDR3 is TGTGCCACCAACTGGGGACTAGCTTCGTTGGGCACAGATACGCAGTATTTT. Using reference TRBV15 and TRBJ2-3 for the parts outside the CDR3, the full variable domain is DAMVIQNPRYQVTQFGKPVTLSCSQTLNHNVMYWYQQKSSQAPKLLFHYYDKDFNNEADTPDNFQSRRPNTSFCFLDIRSPGLGDTAMYLCATNWGLASLGTDTQYFGPGTRLTVL.

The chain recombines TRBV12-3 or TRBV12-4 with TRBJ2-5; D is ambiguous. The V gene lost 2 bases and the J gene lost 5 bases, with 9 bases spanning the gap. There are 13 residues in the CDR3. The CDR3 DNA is TGTGCCAGCAGTTTATTCAGGTCCGAGACCCAGTACTTC. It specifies CASSLFRSETQYF.

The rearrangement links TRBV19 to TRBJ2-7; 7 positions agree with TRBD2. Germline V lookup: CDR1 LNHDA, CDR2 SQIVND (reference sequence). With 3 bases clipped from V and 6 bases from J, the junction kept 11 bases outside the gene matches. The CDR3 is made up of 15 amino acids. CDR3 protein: CASSMWREREGEQYF. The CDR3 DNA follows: TGTGCCAGTAGTATGTGGAGGGAGCGGGAAGGCGAGCAGTACTTC.

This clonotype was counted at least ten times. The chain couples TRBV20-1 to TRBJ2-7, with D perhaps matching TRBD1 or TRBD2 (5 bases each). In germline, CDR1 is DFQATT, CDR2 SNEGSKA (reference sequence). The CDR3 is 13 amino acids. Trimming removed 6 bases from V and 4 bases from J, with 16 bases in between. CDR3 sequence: CSAARGTRYEQYF. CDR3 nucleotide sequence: TGCAGTGCCGCCCGAGGGACCCGGTACGAGCAGTACTTC.

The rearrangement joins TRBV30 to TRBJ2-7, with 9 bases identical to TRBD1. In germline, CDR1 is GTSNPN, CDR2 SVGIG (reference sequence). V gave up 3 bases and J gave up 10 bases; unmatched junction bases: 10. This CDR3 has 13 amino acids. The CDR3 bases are TGTGCCTGGAGCGACACCGGGACAGGGAATCAGTACTTC. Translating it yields CAWSDTGTGNQYF.

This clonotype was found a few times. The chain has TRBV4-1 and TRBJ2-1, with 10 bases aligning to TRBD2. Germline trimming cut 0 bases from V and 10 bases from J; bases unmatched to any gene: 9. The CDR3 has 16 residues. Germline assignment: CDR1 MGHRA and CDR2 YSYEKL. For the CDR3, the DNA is TGCGCCAGCAGCCAAGATTTCAGCGGGAGGGCCCGGGAGCAGTTCTTC. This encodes CASSQDFSGRAREQFF.

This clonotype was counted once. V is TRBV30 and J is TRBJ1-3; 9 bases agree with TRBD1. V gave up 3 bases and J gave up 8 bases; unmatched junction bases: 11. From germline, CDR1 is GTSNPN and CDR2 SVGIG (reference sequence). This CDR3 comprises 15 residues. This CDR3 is CAWSVPGTGKDTIYF. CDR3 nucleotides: TGTGCCTGGAGCGTACCGGGGACAGGGAAGGACACCATATATTTT. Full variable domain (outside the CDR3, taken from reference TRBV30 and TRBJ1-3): SQTIHQWPATLVQPVGSPLSLECTVEGTSNPNLYWYRQAAGRGLQLLFYSVGIGQISSEVPQNLSASRPQDRQFILSSKKLLLSDSGFYLCAWSVPGTGKDTIYFGEGSWLTVV.